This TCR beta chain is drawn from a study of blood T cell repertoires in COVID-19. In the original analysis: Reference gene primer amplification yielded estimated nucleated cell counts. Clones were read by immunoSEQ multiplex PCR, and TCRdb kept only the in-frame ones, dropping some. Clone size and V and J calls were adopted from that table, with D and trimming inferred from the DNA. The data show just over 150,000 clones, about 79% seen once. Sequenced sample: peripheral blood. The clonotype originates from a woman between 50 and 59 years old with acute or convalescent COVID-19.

The CDR3 region is CASSPLPTGDHTIYF. CDR3 coding DNA: TGTGCCAGCAGCCCATTACCGACAGGGGATCACACCATATATTTT. The V call is TRBV7-4, the J call TRBJ1-3, with TRBD1 matching over 8 bases. CDR3 length: 15 residues. V was clipped by 5 bases and J by 8 bases; unmatched bases: 11. The germline V gene has CDR1 SGHVT and CDR2 SQSDAQ.